This record concerns one T cell receptor (beta chain) sequence. Its antigen remains unknown. It was genomic DNA that served as the template for profiling TCR beta VDJ and CDR3. TCRdb re-derived calls from the reads in MiXCR, one entry per CDR3 protein. The data hold about 16,000 distinct CDR3 sequences, with roughly 37% observed a single time. This specimen belongs to a study of CD8+CD57+ T cells in acquired aplastic anemia. All patients picked for sequencing had shown, by flow cytometry, an expansion of CD8+CD57+ cells. Further sequencing, limited to about 15% of the 12 patients, targeted CD8+CD57+ effector memory cells as well. None of the patients had been given any therapy when their blood was sampled. Mean DNA yield of bead-enriched CD8+CD57+ cells was 1.6 ug. With 5 bases removed from V and 1 base from J, the gap between germline ends came to 6 bases. The CDR3 is made up of 13 amino acids. Germline loops: CDR1 LNHDA, CDR2 SQIVND (reference sequence).

Regarding the study as a whole: Researchers report that around 31 CD8+ CDR3 sequences appeared in both patients and controls. Relative to total CD4+ and CD8+ pools, CD8+CD57+ cells had lower diversity in patients.

The TCR sequence derives from a human donor with aplastic anemia. V gene TRBV19 combines with J gene TRBJ2-1; no definite D call. The sequencing input was CD8+CD57+ T cells sorted from PBMCs. As to subset: bead-enriched CD8+CD57+ effector memory T cells from SAA patients. This CDR3 is CASSRWSYNEQFF. The CDR3 nucleotides are TGTGCCAGTAGTCGGTGGTCCTACAATGAGCAGTTCTTC.